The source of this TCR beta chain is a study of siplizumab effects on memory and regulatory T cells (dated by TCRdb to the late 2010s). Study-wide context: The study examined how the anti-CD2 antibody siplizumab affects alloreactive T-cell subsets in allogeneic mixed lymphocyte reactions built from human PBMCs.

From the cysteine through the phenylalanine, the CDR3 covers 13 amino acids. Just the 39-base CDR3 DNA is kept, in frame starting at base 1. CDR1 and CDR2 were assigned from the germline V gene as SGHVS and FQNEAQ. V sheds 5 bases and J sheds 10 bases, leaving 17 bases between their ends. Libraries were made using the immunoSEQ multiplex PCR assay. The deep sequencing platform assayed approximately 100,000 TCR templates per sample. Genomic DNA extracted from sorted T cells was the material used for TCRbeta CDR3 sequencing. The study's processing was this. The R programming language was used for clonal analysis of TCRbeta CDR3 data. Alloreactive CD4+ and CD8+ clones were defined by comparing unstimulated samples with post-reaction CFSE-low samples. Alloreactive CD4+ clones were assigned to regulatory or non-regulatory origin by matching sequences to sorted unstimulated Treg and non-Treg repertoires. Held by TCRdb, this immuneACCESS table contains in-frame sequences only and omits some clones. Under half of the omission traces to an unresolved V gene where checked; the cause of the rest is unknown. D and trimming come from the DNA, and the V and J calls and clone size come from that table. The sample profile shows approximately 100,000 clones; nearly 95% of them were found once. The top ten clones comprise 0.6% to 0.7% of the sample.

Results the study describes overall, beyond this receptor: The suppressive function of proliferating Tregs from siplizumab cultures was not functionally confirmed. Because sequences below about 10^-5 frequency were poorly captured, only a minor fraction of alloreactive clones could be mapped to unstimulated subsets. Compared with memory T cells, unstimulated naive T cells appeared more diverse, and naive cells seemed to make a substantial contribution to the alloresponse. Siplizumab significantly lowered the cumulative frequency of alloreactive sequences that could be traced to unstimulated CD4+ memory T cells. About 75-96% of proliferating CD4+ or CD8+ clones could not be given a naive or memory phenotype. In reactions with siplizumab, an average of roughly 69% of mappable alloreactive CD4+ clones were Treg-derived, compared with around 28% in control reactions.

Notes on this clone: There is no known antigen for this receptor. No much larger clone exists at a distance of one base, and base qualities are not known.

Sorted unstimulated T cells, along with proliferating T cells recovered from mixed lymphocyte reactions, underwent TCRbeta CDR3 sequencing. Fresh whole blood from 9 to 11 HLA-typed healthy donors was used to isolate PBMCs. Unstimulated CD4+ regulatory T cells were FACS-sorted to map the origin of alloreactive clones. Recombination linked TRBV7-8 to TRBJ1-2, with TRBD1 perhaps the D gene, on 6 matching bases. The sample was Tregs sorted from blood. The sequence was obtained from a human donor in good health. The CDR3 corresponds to CASSALPQGYYTF. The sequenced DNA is TGTGCCAGCAGCGCCTTACCACAGGGCTACTACACCTTC.